This T cell receptor (beta chain) was captured by sequencing in a study of blood T cells in healthy people across ages (dated by TCRdb to between 2014 and 2016). Some background on the complete study: Template switching captured roughly one uniquely barcoded TCR beta cDNA molecule per two T cells in model experiments. Donors of different ages were randomly distributed across sequencing lanes to avoid experimental bias. The donors were divided into four age groups: young (average about 15 years), middle-aged (about 39), aged (approximately 62) and long-lived (82). Using the same blood draw, the study looked at two additional independent replicas of 1 million unique cDNA reads for two donors, one aged 18 to 29 and the other aged 80 or older. The study measured age-related changes in TCR beta repertoire diversity using deep sequencing normalized with unique cDNA molecular identifiers. The full study reports these points: Total diversity estimates from one million sequenced T cells were considered lower bounds and underestimates. Because profiling used bulk unsorted PBMCs, naive and antigen-experienced compartments could not be compared conclusively. The percentage of naive T cells measured by flow cytometry correlated strongly with observed TCR beta diversity. The long-lived group showed more naive CD4+ T cells, fewer expanded clones and increased TCR diversity than the aged group, suggesting age selection. Donor CMV infection status was unknown, potentially confounding age-related changes in expanded clonotypes. As age increased, observed TCR beta diversity per million T cells dropped in a roughly linear way, and a significant reduction was already evident by age 40.

Receptors were amplified or captured by 5' RACE. TCRdb lists the instrument as Illumina HiSeq 2500. A second 7 to 11 cycle PCR used a sample-barcoded 5' primer and a J-beta primer mix. A template-switch 5' adaptor carrying 12 random nucleotides introduced a unique molecular identifier onto each TCR beta cDNA molecule. At least 3 million CDR3-containing paired-end reads were obtained from each sample. The Mint cDNA synthesis kit, primed by a TRBC-specific oligonucleotide, was used to synthesize first-strand cDNA from all RNA. After uracil-DNA glycosylase treatment, a first 18-cycle PCR used universal primers M1SS and BC2_uni_R on all cDNA. Per the original workflow: Each sample was normalized by randomly selecting 1 million high-quality reads, each carrying a distinct molecular identifier. Reads with shared molecular identifiers were discarded instead of being binned into consensus sequences. CDR3 identification, clonotype clustering and error correction used MiTCR with a Q25 quality threshold and the strictest error-elimination algorithm. A nonparametric unseen species model using Euler transformation provided a lower-bound estimate of total TCR beta diversity. The public reads were reprocessed in TCRdb via fastp at Q25 and MiXCR, keeping in-frame beta chains. Identical CDR3 protein sequences are pooled into one entry, listed with their most common genes and DNA. The V and J calls and clone size are TCRdb's, not the authors'. The sample contains 800,000 or so distinct CDR3 sequences, about 59% of them found a single time. 25% to 35% of the sample lies in the top ten.

This clonotype was recorded a few times. The specificity of this receptor is unknown. No clone much larger than this one lies a single base away; base qualities are absent. V loses 5 bases of germline sequence and J loses 2 bases, and the interval between the two ends is 12 bases. The CDR3 holds 14 amino acids from the cysteine to the phenylalanine. Only CDR3 DNA remains: 42 bases, in frame from the first base. CDR1 and CDR2 (SGHAT, FQDESV) derive from the germline V gene (reference sequence). Systemically healthy Caucasian individuals from Russia, some 40 in total and aged about 6 to 95 years, were included as donors. Each donor gave about 9.8 milliliters of peripheral blood, drawn into EDTA-treated Vacutainer tubes. Ficoll-Paque density-gradient centrifugation was used to isolate PBMCs, with at least 7 million per sample. Trizol reagent was used to extract total RNA from the PBMCs, yielding at least 5 micrograms per sample. The percentages of naive CD45RAhigh/CD27high T cells were determined by flow cytometry on a PBMC aliquot from every donor.

In this chain, TRBV11-1 is recombined with TRBJ2-5, with TRBD1 as a weak D call on 6 bases. The TCR originated in a man aged 25 to 40 in good health. Material for sequencing was blood. The nucleotide sequence is given as TGTGCCAGCAGCCTCCGACAGGTACAAGAGACCCAGTACTTC. It translates to CASSLRQVQETQYF.